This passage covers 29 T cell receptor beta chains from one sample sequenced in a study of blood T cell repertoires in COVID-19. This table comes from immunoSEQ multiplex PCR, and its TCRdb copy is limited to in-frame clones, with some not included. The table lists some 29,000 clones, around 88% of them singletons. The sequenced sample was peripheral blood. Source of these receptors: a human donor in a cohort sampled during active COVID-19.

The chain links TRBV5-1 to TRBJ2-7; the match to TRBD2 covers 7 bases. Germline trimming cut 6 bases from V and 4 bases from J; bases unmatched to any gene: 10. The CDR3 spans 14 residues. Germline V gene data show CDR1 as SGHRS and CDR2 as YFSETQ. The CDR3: CASTWGGVAYEQYF. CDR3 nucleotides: TGCGCCAGCACCTGGGGGGGTGTCGCGTACGAGCAGTACTTC.

Here the CDR3 reads CASSLGGQTDYEQYF. The CDR3 bases are TGTGCCAGCAGCTTAGGGGGACAGACAGATTACGAGCAGTACTTC. This chain joins TRBV11-3 and TRBJ2-7; 7 bases are a match to TRBD1. The CDR3 spans 15 residues. V shed 1 base, J shed 4 bases, and the junction held 7 bases outside the gene matches. CDR1 and CDR2 (germline): SGHNT, YENEEA.

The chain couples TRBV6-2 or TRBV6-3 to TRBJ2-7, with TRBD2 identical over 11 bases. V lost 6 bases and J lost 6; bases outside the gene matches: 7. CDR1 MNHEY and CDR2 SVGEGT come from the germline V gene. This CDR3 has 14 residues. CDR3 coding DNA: TGTGCCAGCAGCCCACTAGCGGGAGTCATCGAGCAGTACTTC. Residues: CASSPLAGVIEQYF.

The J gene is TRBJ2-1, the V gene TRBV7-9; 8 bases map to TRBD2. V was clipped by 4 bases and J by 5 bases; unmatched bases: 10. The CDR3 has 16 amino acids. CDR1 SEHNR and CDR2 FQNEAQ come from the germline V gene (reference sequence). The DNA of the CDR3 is TGTGCCAGCAGCTCGAAGCGTACTAGCGGCAACAATGAGCAGTTCTTC. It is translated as CASSSKRTSGNNEQFF.

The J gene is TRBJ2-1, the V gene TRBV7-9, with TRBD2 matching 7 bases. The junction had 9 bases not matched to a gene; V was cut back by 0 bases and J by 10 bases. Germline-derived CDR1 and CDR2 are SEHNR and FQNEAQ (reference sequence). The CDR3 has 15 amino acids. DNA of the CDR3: TGTGCCAGCAGCTTAGCCGCTGGCGGGGGTGGAGAGCAGTTCTTC. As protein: CASSLAAGGGGEQFF. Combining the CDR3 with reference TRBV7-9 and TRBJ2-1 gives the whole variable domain DTGVSQNPRHKITKRGQNVTFRCDPISEHNRLYWYRQTLGQGPEFLTYFQNEAQLEKSRLLSDRFSAERPKGSFSTLEIQRTEQGDSAMYLCASSLAAGGGGEQFFGPGTRLTVL.

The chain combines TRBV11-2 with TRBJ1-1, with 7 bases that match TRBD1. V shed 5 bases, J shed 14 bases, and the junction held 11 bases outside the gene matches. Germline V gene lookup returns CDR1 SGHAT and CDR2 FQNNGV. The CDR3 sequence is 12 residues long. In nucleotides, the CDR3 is TGTGCCAGCAGCCCAAACCAGGGGGATGGCTTCTTT. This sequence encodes CASSPNQGDGFF.

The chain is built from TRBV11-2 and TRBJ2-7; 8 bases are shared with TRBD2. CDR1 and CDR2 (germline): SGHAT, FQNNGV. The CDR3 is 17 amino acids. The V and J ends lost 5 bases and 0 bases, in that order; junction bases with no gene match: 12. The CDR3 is CASSGPGGGASSYEQYF. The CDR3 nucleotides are TGTGCCAGCAGCGGTCCGGGGGGGGGTGCCAGCTCCTACGAGCAGTACTTC.

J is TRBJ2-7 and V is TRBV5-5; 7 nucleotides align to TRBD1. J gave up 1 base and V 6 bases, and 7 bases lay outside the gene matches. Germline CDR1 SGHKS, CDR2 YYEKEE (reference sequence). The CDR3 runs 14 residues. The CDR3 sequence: CASIRSGQSYEQYF. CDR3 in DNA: TGTGCCAGCATCAGATCGGGACAGTCCTACGAGCAGTACTTC.

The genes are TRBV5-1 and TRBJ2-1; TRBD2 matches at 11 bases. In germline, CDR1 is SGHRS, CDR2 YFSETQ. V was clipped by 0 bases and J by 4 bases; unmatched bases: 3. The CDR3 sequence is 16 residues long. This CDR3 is CASSLETSGAYNEQFF. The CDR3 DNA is TGCGCCAGCAGCTTGGAGACTAGCGGGGCGTACAATGAGCAGTTCTTC.

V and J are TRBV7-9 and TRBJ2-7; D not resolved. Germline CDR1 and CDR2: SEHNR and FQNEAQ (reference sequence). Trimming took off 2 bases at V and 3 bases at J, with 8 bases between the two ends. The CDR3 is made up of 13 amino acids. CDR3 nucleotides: TGTGCCAGCAGCTTAAGAGGCTACTACGAGCAGTACTTC. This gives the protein CASSLRGYYEQYF. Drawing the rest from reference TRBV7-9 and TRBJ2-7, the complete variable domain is DTGVSQNPRHKITKRGQNVTFRCDPISEHNRLYWYRQTLGQGPEFLTYFQNEAQLEKSRLLSDRFSAERPKGSFSTLEIQRTEQGDSAMYLCASSLRGYYEQYFGPGTRLTVT.

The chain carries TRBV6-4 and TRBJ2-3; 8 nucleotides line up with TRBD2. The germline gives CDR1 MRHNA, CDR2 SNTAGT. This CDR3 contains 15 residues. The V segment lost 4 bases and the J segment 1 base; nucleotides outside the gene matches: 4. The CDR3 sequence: CASSAGGGRTDTQYF. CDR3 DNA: TGTGCCAGCAGTGCGGGGGGGGGCCGCACAGATACGCAGTATTTT.

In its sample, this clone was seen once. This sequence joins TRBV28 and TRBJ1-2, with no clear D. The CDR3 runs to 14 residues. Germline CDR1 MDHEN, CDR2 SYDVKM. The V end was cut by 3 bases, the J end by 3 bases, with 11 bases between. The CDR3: CASSLAVRDYGYTF. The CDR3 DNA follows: TGTGCCAGCAGTTTGGCAGTTCGGGACTATGGCTACACCTTC.

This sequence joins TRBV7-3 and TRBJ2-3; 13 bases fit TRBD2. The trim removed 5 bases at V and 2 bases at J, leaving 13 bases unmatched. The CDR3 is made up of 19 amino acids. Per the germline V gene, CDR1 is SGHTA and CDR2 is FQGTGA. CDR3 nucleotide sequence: TGTGCCAGCAGCGATACCGGGACTAGCGGGGTTGGGCCCACAGATACGCAGTATTTT. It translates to CASSDTGTSGVGPTDTQYF. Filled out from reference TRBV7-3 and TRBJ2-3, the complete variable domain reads GAGVSQTPSNKVTEKGKYVELRCDPISGHTALYWYRQSLGQGPEFLIYFQGTGAADDSGLPNDRFFAVRPEGSVSTLKIQRTERGDSAVYLCASSDTGTSGVGPTDTQYFGPGTRLTVL.

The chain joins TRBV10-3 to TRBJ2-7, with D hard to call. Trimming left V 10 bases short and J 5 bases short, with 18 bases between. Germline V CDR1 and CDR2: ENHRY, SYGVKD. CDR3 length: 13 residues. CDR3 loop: CATGRSNVDEQYF. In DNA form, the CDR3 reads TGTGCCACCGGTCGTAGTAATGTCGACGAGCAGTACTTC.

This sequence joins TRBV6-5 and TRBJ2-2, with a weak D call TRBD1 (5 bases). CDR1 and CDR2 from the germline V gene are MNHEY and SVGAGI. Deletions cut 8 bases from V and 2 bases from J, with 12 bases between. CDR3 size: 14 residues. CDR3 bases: TGTGCCAGCGACAGACAGATAAACACCGGGGAGCTGTTTTTT. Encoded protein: CASDRQINTGELFF.

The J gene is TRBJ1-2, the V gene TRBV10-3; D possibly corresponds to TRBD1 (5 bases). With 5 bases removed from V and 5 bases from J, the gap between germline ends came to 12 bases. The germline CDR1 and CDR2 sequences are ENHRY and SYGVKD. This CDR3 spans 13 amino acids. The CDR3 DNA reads TGTGCCATCAGTCAGGGACTCGGGTATGGCTACACCTTC. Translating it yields CAISQGLGYGYTF.

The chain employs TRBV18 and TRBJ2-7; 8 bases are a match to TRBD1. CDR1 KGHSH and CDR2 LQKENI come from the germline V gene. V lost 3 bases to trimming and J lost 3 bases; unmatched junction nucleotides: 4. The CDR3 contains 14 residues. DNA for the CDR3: TGTGCCAGCTCACCCCGGACAGGGCGCTACGAGCAGTACTTC. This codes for CASSPRTGRYEQYF. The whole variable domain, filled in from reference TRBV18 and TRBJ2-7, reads NAGVMQNPRHLVRRRGQEARLRCSPMKGHSHVYWYRQLPEEGLKFMVYLQKENIIDESGMPKERFSAEFPKEGPSILRIQQVVRGDSAAYFCASSPRTGRYEQYFGPGTRLTVT.

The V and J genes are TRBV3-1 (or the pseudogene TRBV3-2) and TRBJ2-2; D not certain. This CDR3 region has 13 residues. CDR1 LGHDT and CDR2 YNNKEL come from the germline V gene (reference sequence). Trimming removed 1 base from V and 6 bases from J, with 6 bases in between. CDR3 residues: CASSQGSAGELFF. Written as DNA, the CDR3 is TGTGCCAGCAGCCAAGGGAGCGCCGGGGAGCTGTTTTTT.

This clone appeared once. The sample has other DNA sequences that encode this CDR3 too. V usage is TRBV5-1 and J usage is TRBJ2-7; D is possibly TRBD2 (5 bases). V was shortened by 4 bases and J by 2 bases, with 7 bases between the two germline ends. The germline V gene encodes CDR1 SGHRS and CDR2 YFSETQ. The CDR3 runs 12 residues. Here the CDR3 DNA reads TGCGCCAGCAGCCCCGGGGCCTACGAGCAGTACTTC. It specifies CASSPGAYEQYF.

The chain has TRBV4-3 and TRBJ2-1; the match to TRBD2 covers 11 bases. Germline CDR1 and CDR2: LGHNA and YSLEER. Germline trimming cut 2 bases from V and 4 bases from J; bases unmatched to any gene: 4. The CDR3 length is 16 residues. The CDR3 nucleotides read TGCGCCAGCAGCCAACTCGGGACTAGCGGTTACAATGAGCAGTTCTTC. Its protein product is CASSQLGTSGYNEQFF.

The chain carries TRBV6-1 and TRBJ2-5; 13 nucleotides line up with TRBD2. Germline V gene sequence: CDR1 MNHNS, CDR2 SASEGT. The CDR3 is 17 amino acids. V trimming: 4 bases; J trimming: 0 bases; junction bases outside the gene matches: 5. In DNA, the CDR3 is TGTGCCAGCAGTGTTACTAGCGGGGGGGCTAACCAAGAGACCCAGTACTTC. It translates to CASSVTSGGANQETQYF.

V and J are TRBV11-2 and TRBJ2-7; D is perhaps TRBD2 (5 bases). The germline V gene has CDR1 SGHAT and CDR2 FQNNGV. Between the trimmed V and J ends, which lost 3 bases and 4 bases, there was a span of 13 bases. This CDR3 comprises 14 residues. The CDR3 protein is CASSFVPGKYEQYF. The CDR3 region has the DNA TGTGCCAGCAGCTTTGTCCCGGGAAAGTACGAGCAGTACTTC.

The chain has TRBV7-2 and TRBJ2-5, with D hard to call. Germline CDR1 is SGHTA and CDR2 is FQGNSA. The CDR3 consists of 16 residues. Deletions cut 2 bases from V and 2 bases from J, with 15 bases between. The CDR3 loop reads CASSLSVTNRQETQYF. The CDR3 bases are TGTGCCAGCAGCTTATCCGTGACAAATAGACAAGAGACCCAGTACTTC.

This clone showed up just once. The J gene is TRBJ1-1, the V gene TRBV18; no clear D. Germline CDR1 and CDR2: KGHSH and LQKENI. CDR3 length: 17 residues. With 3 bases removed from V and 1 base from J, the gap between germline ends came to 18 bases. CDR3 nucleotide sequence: TGTGCCAGCTCACCCTCATTGGAGATTAAATGGAACACTGAAGCTTTCTTT. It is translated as CASSPSLEIKWNTEAFF.

CDR3 in amino acids: CASSGTSGAYNEQFF. In DNA, the CDR3 is TGTGCCAGCAGTGGGACTAGCGGGGCCTACAATGAGCAGTTCTTC. This chain connects TRBV25-1 to TRBJ2-1, with TRBD2 identical over 12 bases. J was trimmed by 2 bases and V by 4 bases; bases with no gene match: 0. The CDR3 sequence is 15 residues long. CDR1 is MGHDK and CDR2 is SYGVNS in the germline V gene.

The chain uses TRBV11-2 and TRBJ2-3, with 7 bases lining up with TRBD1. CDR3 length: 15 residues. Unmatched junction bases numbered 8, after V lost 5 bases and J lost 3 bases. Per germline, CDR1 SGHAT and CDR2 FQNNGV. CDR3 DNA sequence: TGTGCCAGCAGCCCCCAGGGGGTTGGGACAGATACGCAGTATTTT. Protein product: CASSPQGVGTDTQYF.

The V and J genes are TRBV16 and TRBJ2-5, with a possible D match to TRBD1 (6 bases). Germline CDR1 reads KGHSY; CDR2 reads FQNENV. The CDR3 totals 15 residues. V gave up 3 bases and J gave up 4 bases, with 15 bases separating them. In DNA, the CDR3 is TGTGCCAGCAGCCAGGGGACATTGAGAGGAGAGACCCAGTACTTC. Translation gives CASSQGTLRGETQYF.

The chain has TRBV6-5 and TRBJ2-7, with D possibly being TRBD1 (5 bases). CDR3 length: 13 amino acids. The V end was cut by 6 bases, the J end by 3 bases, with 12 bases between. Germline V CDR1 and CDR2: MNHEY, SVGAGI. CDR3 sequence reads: CASRVDKNYEQYF. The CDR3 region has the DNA TGTGCCAGCAGGGTGGACAAGAACTACGAGCAGTACTTC.

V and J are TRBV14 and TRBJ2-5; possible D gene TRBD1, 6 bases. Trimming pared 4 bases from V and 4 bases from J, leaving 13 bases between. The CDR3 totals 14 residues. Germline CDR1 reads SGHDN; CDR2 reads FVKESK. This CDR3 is CASSPWDTSETQYF. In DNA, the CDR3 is TGTGCCAGCAGCCCCTGGGACACATCAGAGACCCAGTACTTC. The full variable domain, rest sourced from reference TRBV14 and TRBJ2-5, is EAGVTQFPSHSVIEKGQTVTLRCDPISGHDNLYWYRRVMGKEIKFLLHFVKESKQDESGMPNNRFLAERTGGTYSTLKVQPAELEDSGVYFCASSPWDTSETQYFGPGTRLLVL.